Shown below are 32 T cell receptor beta chains from a single sample sequenced in a study of cytomegalovirus exposure and HLA in healthy donors. Sequencing used immunoSEQ multiplex PCR; TCRdb keeps in-frame clones, though not all of them. Among 100,000 to 150,000 clones listed, about 87% were seen once. The sample taken for sequencing was PBMCs. These receptors were collected from a woman under 30 in good health and CMV-seronegative.

The chain links TRBV5-1 to TRBJ2-3; D remains unclear. V was shortened by 4 bases and J by 0 bases, with 9 bases between the two germline ends. This CDR3 region has 14 residues. The germline gives CDR1 SGHRS, CDR2 YFSETQ. CDR3 sequence (DNA): TGCGCCAGCAGCATCCGCGATAGCACAGATACGCAGTATTTT. Its protein is CASSIRDSTDTQYF.

V and J are TRBV28 and TRBJ2-6, with 7 bases fitting TRBD1. Germline V gene lookup returns CDR1 MDHEN and CDR2 SYDVKM. Trimming removed 7 bases from V and 0 bases from J; junction bases left unmatched: 3. This CDR3 has 15 residues. The CDR3 region has the DNA TGTGCCAGCAACTCAGGGGGCTCTGGGGCCAACGTCCTGACTTTC. Its translation: CASNSGGSGANVLTF.

CDR3 residues: CASSYFQREGYEQYF. CDR3 nucleotides: TGTGCCAGCAGTTACTTCCAGCGGGAGGGCTACGAGCAGTACTTC. The genes are TRBV6-5 and TRBJ2-7; TRBD2 matches 10 bases. The CDR3 runs to 15 residues. Trimming at V came to 1 base and at J to 3 bases, leaving 3 bases not matched to a gene. The germline V gene has CDR1 MNHEY and CDR2 SVGAGI.

CDR3 sequence reads: CASSEGGALNEKLFF. CDR3 DNA sequence: TGTGCCAGCAGCGAGGGCGGGGCGCTTAATGAAAAACTGTTTTTT. The chain combines TRBV9 with TRBJ1-4; a possible D gene is TRBD1 (5 bases). The CDR3 totals 15 residues. The germline gives CDR1 SGDLS, CDR2 YYNGEE. Trimming pared 3 bases from V and 4 bases from J, leaving 13 bases between.

This chain connects TRBV7-9 to TRBJ1-5; TRBD1 matches at 7 bases. CDR1 is SEHNR and CDR2 is FQNEAQ in the germline V gene (reference sequence). Trimming at V came to 5 bases and at J to 11 bases, leaving 12 bases not matched to a gene. The CDR3 has 14 residues. CDR3 amino acids: CASSPGTARGAQHF. In DNA, the CDR3 is TGTGCCAGCAGCCCGGGGACAGCGCGAGGGGCCCAGCATTTT.

V usage is TRBV28 and J usage is TRBJ1-2; TRBD1 matches 9 bases. This CDR3 has 15 amino acids. Trimming took 7 bases from V and 3 from J; bases not matched to a gene: 9. Germline values: CDR1 MDHEN, CDR2 SYDVKM. The CDR3 region is CASTPGGTGYYGYTF. CDR3 coding DNA: TGTGCCAGCACCCCAGGGGGGACAGGGTACTATGGCTACACCTTC.

The chain joins TRBV10-3 to TRBJ1-2, with 7 bases identical to TRBD1. In germline, CDR1 is ENHRY, CDR2 SYGVKD. CDR3 length: 16 residues. With V trimmed by 3 bases and J by 5 bases, 12 bases remained unmatched. The CDR3 DNA follows: TGTGCCATCAGTGACCCTCTGGACAGGCGCTCGTATGGCTACACCTTC. As protein: CAISDPLDRRSYGYTF.

The chain joins TRBV25-1 to TRBJ2-7; 8 bases map to TRBD1. The CDR3 runs 16 residues. The V segment lost 1 base and the J segment 3 bases; nucleotides outside the gene matches: 8. Germline-derived CDR1 and CDR2 are MGHDK and SYGVNS. CDR3 nucleotide sequence: TGTGCCAGCAGTGAATTGGGAGACAGGGGTATCTACGAGCAGTACTTC. It yields the protein CASSELGDRGIYEQYF.

This rearrangement joins TRBV11-3 to TRBJ2-7; the match to TRBD2 covers 14 bases. The germline CDR1 and CDR2 sequences are SGHNT and YENEEA. The V and J ends lost 5 bases and 6 bases, in that order; junction bases with no gene match: 6. This CDR3 region has 15 residues. The CDR3 loop reads CASSRNGLAGGEQYF. CDR3 in DNA: TGTGCCAGCAGCCGAAACGGACTAGCGGGAGGCGAGCAGTACTTC.

This clone has only a few counts. The chain combines TRBV4-1 with TRBJ1-5, with TRBD1 as a possible D gene (5 bases). This CDR3 is 14 amino acids long. The germline gives CDR1 MGHRA, CDR2 YSYEKL. Trimming removed 0 bases from V and 4 bases from J, with 7 bases in between. CDR3 amino acids: CASSQEDSNQPQHF. The DNA of the CDR3 is TGCGCCAGCAGCCAAGAAGACAGTAATCAGCCCCAGCATTTT.

With regard to this clone: Other DNA sequences of this sample code for an identical CDR3. The V and J genes are TRBV7-2 and TRBJ2-2; D gene ambiguous. The V gene's germline CDR1 is SGHTA and CDR2 FQGNSA. V was shortened by 3 bases and J by 4 bases, with 3 bases between the two germline ends. This CDR3 is built from 12 residues. The CDR3 DNA reads TGTGCCAGCAGCTTCAGCACCGGGGAGCTGTTTTTT. This translates into CASSFSTGELFF.

The chain joins TRBV14 to TRBJ2-7; D may be TRBD1 (6 bases). V lost 5 bases to trimming and J lost 7 bases, with 21 bases between them. CDR1 and CDR2 (germline): SGHDN, FVKESK. The CDR3 covers 15 residues. This CDR3 is CASSSSRQAVGEQYF. The CDR3 nucleotides are TGTGCCAGCAGCTCGTCCAGACAGGCGGTAGGAGAGCAGTACTTC.

This clone is a singleton in its sample. The chain links TRBV7-8 to TRBJ1-2; 8 nucleotides match TRBD1. In germline, CDR1 is SGHVS, CDR2 FQNEAQ. CDR3 length: 17 residues. The trim removed 5 bases at V and 4 bases at J, leaving 15 bases unmatched. The CDR3 region is CASSGRPGGSLLYGYTF. The CDR3 DNA sequence: TGTGCCAGCAGCGGCAGACCAGGGGGCTCCCTCCTCTATGGCTACACCTTC.

The rearrangement links TRBV5-8 to TRBJ1-2; D gene uncertain. The CDR3 is 13 amino acids. V dropped 2 bases and J dropped 2 bases, with 7 bases sitting between them. Germline-derived CDR1 and CDR2 are SGHTS and YDEGEE. CDR3 coding DNA: TGTGCCAGCAGCTTTGGCCAGAACTATGGCTACACCTTC. This codes for CASSFGQNYGYTF.

The chain has TRBV15 and TRBJ1-4, with 7 bases identical to TRBD1. The V segment lost 3 bases and the J segment 7 bases; nucleotides outside the gene matches: 8. The CDR3 consists of 15 residues. Germline V gene sequence: CDR1 LNHNV, CDR2 YYDKDF (reference sequence). In nucleotides, the CDR3 is TGTGCCACCAGCAGTCCTACAGGGGAAGGTGAAAAACTGTTTTTT. Its protein is CATSSPTGEGEKLFF.

The gene calls are TRBV6-4 and TRBJ2-1; 7 bases align to TRBD2. The CDR3 covers 14 residues. In germline, CDR1 is MRHNA, CDR2 SNTAGT. J gave up 10 bases and V 1 base, and 7 bases lay outside the gene matches. CDR3 amino acids: CASSDWEGSKEQFF. DNA for the CDR3: TGTGCCAGCAGTGACTGGGAGGGGTCGAAGGAGCAGTTCTTC.

This clone has just one count. The chain uses TRBV28 and TRBJ1-6, with 9 bases aligning to TRBD1. Trimming cost V 6 bases and J 12 bases; bases outside gene matches: 3. The V gene's germline CDR1 is MDHEN and CDR2 SYDVKM. The CDR3 loop spans 12 amino acids. CDR3 in amino acids: CASSTTGGPLHF. The CDR3 DNA reads as TGTGCCAGCAGCACGACAGGGGGACCCCTCCACTTT.

The CDR3 sequence is CASSLASSLNLETQYF. The CDR3 bases are TGTGCCAGCAGCTTAGCGTCTAGCCTTAACCTAGAGACCCAGTACTTC. The chain has TRBV13 and TRBJ2-5; weak D call: TRBD2 (5 bases). Germline assignment: CDR1 PRHDT and CDR2 FYEKMQ (reference sequence). The length of the CDR3 is 16 residues. Deletions cut 1 base from V and 4 bases from J, with 16 bases between.

The rearrangement joins TRBV11-1 to TRBJ1-1; a weak D match, TRBD1 (5 bases). The CDR3 extends over 17 amino acids. Trimming removed 4 bases at V and 1 base at J, with 19 bases between. Germline V gives CDR1 SGHAT, CDR2 FQDESV (reference sequence). CDR3 sequence reads: CASSSPWGTPGNTEAFF. The CDR3 region has the DNA TGTGCCAGCAGCTCCCCATGGGGGACTCCGGGGAACACTGAAGCTTTCTTT.

This chain connects TRBV30 to TRBJ2-6, with TRBD1 matching 7 bases. Germline lookup yields CDR1 GTSNPN and CDR2 SVGIG (reference sequence). The CDR3 is 15 amino acids. Losses at the gene ends were 1 base for V and 0 bases for J; bases not matched to a gene: 0. The DNA of the CDR3 is TGTGCCTGGAGTGCAGGGGGCTCTGGGGCCAACGTCCTGACTTTC. Protein: CAWSAGGSGANVLTF.

The rearrangement uses TRBV27 and TRBJ2-1; 8 bases match TRBD2. Germline V gene lookup returns CDR1 MNHEY and CDR2 SMNVEV (reference sequence). With 4 bases clipped from V and 3 bases from J, the junction kept 5 bases outside the gene matches. This CDR3 comprises 15 residues. CDR3 DNA sequence: TGTGCCAGCAGTTCGCCGGGACTAGGCTACAATGAGCAGTTCTTC. This gives the protein CASSSPGLGYNEQFF.

The chain carries TRBV28 and TRBJ1-2; 10 nucleotides line up with TRBD1. After removal of 5 bases from V and 5 bases from J, the junction contained 26 bases not matched to a gene. Germline CDR1 reads MDHEN; CDR2 reads SYDVKM. The CDR3 sequence is 21 residues long. As DNA, the CDR3 is TGTGCCAGCAGTCCCACATGGGGGGGCGACAGGGGGCATCAGGAAAGTTATGGCTACACCTTC. Protein sequence: CASSPTWGGDRGHQESYGYTF.

This clone was found a few times. J is TRBJ1-2 and V is TRBV18; TRBD1 is a possible D gene (5 bases). CDR1 is KGHSH, CDR2 LQKENI, per germline. Trimming took off 0 bases at V and 4 bases at J, with 9 bases between the two ends. The CDR3 is made up of 14 amino acids. The CDR3 loop reads CASSPPTESYGYTF. CDR3 nucleotides: TGTGCCAGCTCACCACCGACAGAGAGCTATGGCTACACCTTC. The entire variable domain, with the rest obtained from reference TRBV18 and TRBJ1-2, is as follows: NAGVMQNPRHLVRRRGQEARLRCSPMKGHSHVYWYRQLPEEGLKFMVYLQKENIIDESGMPKERFSAEFPKEGPSILRIQQVVRGDSAAYFCASSPPTESYGYTFGSGTRLTVV.

The V call is TRBV19, the J call TRBJ1-3, with unresolved D. The ends were cut back, 2 bases at V and 2 bases at J, with 13 bases in the middle. The CDR3 spans 16 residues. Germline loops: CDR1 LNHDA, CDR2 SQIVND (reference sequence). The chain's CDR3 is CASSIIWSGTGNTIYF. The CDR3 nucleotides read TGTGCCAGTAGTATAATTTGGTCGGGGACTGGAAACACCATATATTTT.

The chain couples TRBV18 to TRBJ2-3, with TRBD1 identical over 9 bases. This CDR3 has 13 residues. The V gene's germline CDR1 is KGHSH and CDR2 LQKENI. The ends lost 5 bases at V and 10 bases at J; junction bases unmatched: 7. The CDR3 nucleotides read TGTGCCAGCTCATCCACAGGGGGCGGACCGCAGTATTTT. Amino acids: CASSSTGGGPQYF.

This chain uses TRBV5-6 with TRBJ2-7, with 9 bases aligning to TRBD1. After removal of 3 bases from V and 8 bases from J, the junction contained 12 bases not matched to a gene. Germline V CDR1 and CDR2: SGHDT, YYEEEE. The CDR3 extends over 15 amino acids. The DNA of the CDR3 is TGTGCCAGCAGCTCTGGGACAGGGTTCTTGGTACAGCAGTACTTC. Translated: CASSSGTGFLVQQYF.

The chain has TRBV5-1 and TRBJ1-4; 7 bases fit TRBD1. CDR3 length: 16 residues. The germline CDR1 and CDR2 sequences are SGHRS and YFSETQ. The trim removed 2 bases at V and 5 bases at J, leaving 9 bases unmatched. This chain's CDR3 is CASSFGTADLNEKLFF. The DNA of the CDR3 is TGCGCCAGCAGCTTTGGGACAGCCGACTTAAATGAAAAACTGTTTTTT. The whole variable domain, remainder taken from reference TRBV5-1 and TRBJ1-4, is KAGVTQTPRYLIKTRGQQVTLSCSPISGHRSVSWYQQTPGQGLQFLFEYFSETQRNKGNFPGRFSGRQFSNSRSEMNVSTLELGDSALYLCASSFGTADLNEKLFFGSGTQLSVL.

J is TRBJ2-7 and V is TRBV18; D is perhaps TRBD2 (5 bases). The CDR3 spans 15 residues. The germline V gene encodes CDR1 KGHSH and CDR2 LQKENI. V was pared by 0 bases and J by 4 bases, with 13 bases between. CDR3 in amino acids: CASSPPGRHTYEQYF. The CDR3 DNA is TGTGCCAGCTCACCACCGGGGAGACACACATACGAGCAGTACTTC.

For the CDR3, the DNA is TGTGCCAGCAGCCCAATAGCGGGAGAATACGAGCAGTACTTC. Translated: CASSPIAGEYEQYF. The chain combines TRBV11-3 with TRBJ2-7, with 9 bases lining up with TRBD2. CDR1 and CDR2 (germline): SGHNT, YENEEA. The CDR3 sequence is 14 residues long. With 5 bases clipped from V and 4 bases from J, the junction kept 6 bases outside the gene matches.

The CDR3 loop is CASSPRTSGRVSSYNEQFF. CDR3 nucleotide sequence: TGTGCCAGCAGCCCCCGGACTAGCGGGAGGGTTAGCTCCTACAATGAGCAGTTCTTC. This chain links TRBV7-9 with TRBJ2-1, with TRBD2 matching 15 bases. V was pared by 5 bases and J by 0 bases, with 8 bases of the junction left unmatched. This CDR3 comprises 19 residues. Germline CDR1 is SEHNR and CDR2 is FQNEAQ (reference sequence).

The rearrangement links TRBV9 to TRBJ2-3; D is perhaps TRBD1 (5 bases). This CDR3 contains 15 residues. Trimming cost V 6 bases and J 2 bases, with 16 bases left between them. Germline lookup yields CDR1 SGDLS and CDR2 YYNGEE. The CDR3 DNA is TGTGCCAGCAACCAAATGGGGCATTCCACAGATACGCAGTATTTT. Protein product: CASNQMGHSTDTQYF.

The chain employs TRBV11-2 and TRBJ1-2; the D gene is possibly TRBD1 (6 bases). The ends were cut back, 5 bases at V and 0 bases at J, with 13 bases in the middle. From germline, CDR1 is SGHAT and CDR2 FQNNGV. The CDR3 spans 15 residues. The CDR3 region has the DNA TGTGCCAGCAGCCCCGGGACATTCCCTAACTATGGCTACACCTTC. This gives the protein CASSPGTFPNYGYTF.